This T cell receptor (beta chain) was identified in a study of T cell responses to AZD1222 COVID-19 vaccine. Whole-study results and caveats: Mostly white British, mostly female donors; authors suggested clonal diversity may be underestimated. Elevations in Spike-specific TCR breadth and depth followed administration of two AZD1222 doses.

TCRdb keeps only in-frame clones here, not all; method: immunoSEQ multiplex PCR. Among roughly 130,000 clones listed, about 90% were seen once. Looked up from germline, CDR1 is SQVTM and CDR2 is ANQGSEA. The CDR3 runs 12 residues. V gave up 4 bases and J gave up 6 bases, with 10 bases separating them. As for this clone: The antigen remains undetermined.

The genes are TRBV29-1 and TRBJ2-1; D gene ambiguous. The clonotype originates from an adult in good health. This specimen was peripheral blood, taken on day 0 of AZD1222 vaccination. The CDR3 protein is CSVVRPGNEQFF. The CDR3 nucleotides are TGCAGCGTTGTACGGCCTGGCAATGAGCAGTTCTTC.